The next 22 T cell receptor beta chains were all read from a single sample in a study of a mutant IDH1 vaccine in newly diagnosed glioma. Time point of the sample: baseline, week 1 (first vaccination visit). Treatment described: pre-vaccination baseline after standard-of-care therapy. Using immunoSEQ multiplex PCR, the repertoire was profiled, and TCRdb retains in-frame clones only, with some absent. The sample contains about 98,000 clones, roughly 90% of which appear only once. The sample in question was PBMCs, obtained from a glioma patient treated with radiotherapy, temozolomide or both. The source is a woman aged 45-59 years with glioma.

The V call is TRBV2, the J call TRBJ2-2; possibly TRBD1 for D (6 bases). V shed 2 bases and J shed 6 bases, with 13 bases lying between them. The germline V gene encodes CDR1 SNHLY and CDR2 FYNNEI. The CDR3 contains 15 residues. CDR3 sequence reads: CASSELRTVAGELFF. The DNA of the CDR3 is TGTGCCAGCAGTGAACTTAGGACAGTGGCCGGGGAGCTGTTTTTT.

This clone was picked up one time. This rearrangement joins TRBV28 to TRBJ2-1; the match to TRBD2 covers 13 bases. V dropped 5 bases and J dropped 7; count of bases not matched to a gene: 11. Germline V gene data show CDR1 as MDHEN and CDR2 as SYDVKM. The length of the CDR3 is 17 residues. Here the CDR3 reads CASSEGLAGWGRNEQFF. DNA for the CDR3: TGTGCCAGCAGTGAGGGACTAGCGGGATGGGGTAGGAATGAGCAGTTCTTC. Complete variable domain (other parts from reference TRBV28 and TRBJ2-1): DVKVTQSSRYLVKRTGEKVFLECVQDMDHENMFWYRQDPGLGLRLIYFSYDVKMKEKGDIPEGYSVSREKKERFSLILESASTNQTSMYLCASSEGLAGWGRNEQFFGPGTRLTVL.

This clone turned up a few times. The CDR3 nucleotides are TGCGCCAGCAGCCAAGCGGACAGAAGTGAAAAACTGTTTTTT. Translating it yields CASSQADRSEKLFF. This chain joins TRBV4-1 and TRBJ1-4; a possible D gene is TRBD1 (6 bases). Germline CDR1 reads MGHRA; CDR2 reads YSYEKL. The CDR3 length is 14 residues. Trimming removed 1 base from V and 7 bases from J, with 10 bases in between.

The chain joins TRBV5-6 to TRBJ2-7; 8 nucleotides match TRBD2. Germline V gene sequence: CDR1 SGHDT, CDR2 YYEEEE. The CDR3 runs to 15 residues. The V segment lost 1 base and the J segment 6 bases; nucleotides outside the gene matches: 9. The CDR3, as DNA: TGTGCCAGCAGCTTGCGTGTAGCGGGACTCCGCGAGCAGTACTTC. It yields the protein CASSLRVAGLREQYF.

The chain joins TRBV6-1 to TRBJ2-3, with 8 bases fitting TRBD1. This CDR3 contains 15 residues. CDR1 is MNHNS and CDR2 is SASEGT in the germline V gene. Unmatched junction bases numbered 5, after V lost 2 bases and J lost 4 bases. Here the CDR3 reads CASSELEQGADTQYF. The CDR3 nucleotides read TGTGCCAGCAGTGAACTCGAACAGGGGGCAGATACGCAGTATTTT.

This clone showed up just once. The gene calls are TRBV30 and TRBJ2-3, with D tentatively TRBD1 (5 bases). The germline gives CDR1 GTSNPN, CDR2 SVGIG (reference sequence). V was cut by 0 bases and J by 4 bases, with 5 bases left in between. This CDR3 region has 12 residues. CDR3 in amino acids: CAWSVQADTQYF. The CDR3 coding sequence is TGTGCCTGGAGTGTACAGGCAGATACGCAGTATTTT.

The chain is built from TRBV5-1 and TRBJ2-5, with TRBD2 identical over 8 bases. In germline, CDR1 is SGHRS, CDR2 YFSETQ. The ends lost 3 bases at V and 6 bases at J; junction bases unmatched: 16. This CDR3 contains 17 residues. CDR3 nucleotides: TGCGCCAGCAGCTCTACCGGGACTAGTAGTAGCGGGCAGACCCAGTACTTC. This translates into CASSSTGTSSSGQTQYF. The whole variable domain, filled in from reference TRBV5-1 and TRBJ2-5, reads KAGVTQTPRYLIKTRGQQVTLSCSPISGHRSVSWYQQTPGQGLQFLFEYFSETQRNKGNFPGRFSGRQFSNSRSEMNVSTLELGDSALYLCASSSTGTSSSGQTQYFGPGTRLLVL.

The chain uses TRBV19 and TRBJ2-1, with D maybe TRBD1 (6 bases). CDR1 and CDR2 (germline): LNHDA, SQIVND (reference sequence). Trimming removed 5 bases at V and 2 bases at J, with 7 bases between. The CDR3 covers 13 residues. The CDR3 nucleotides are TGTGCCAGTAGTTACAGGGCCTACAATGAGCAGTTCTTC. It codes for CASSYRAYNEQFF.

The gene calls are TRBV29-1 and TRBJ2-5; D unresolved. V was shortened by 7 bases and J by 2 bases, with 8 bases between the two germline ends. The CDR3 is made up of 11 amino acids. Germline V lookup: CDR1 SQVTM, CDR2 ANQGSEA. The CDR3 loop reads CSAGRQETQYF. CDR3 nucleotides: TGCAGCGCCGGGCGGCAAGAGACCCAGTACTTC.

A word on this clone: Sequence at one end of the junction differs from germline and may be a read error. The rearrangement uses TRBV18 and TRBJ1-4; TRBD1 might be the D (5 bases). Germline V lookup: CDR1 KGHSH, CDR2 LQKENI. This CDR3 region has 17 residues. Here the CDR3 DNA reads TGTGTCAGCTCACCATTCGGAAAGACAGCAACTAATGAAAAACTGTTTTTT. This codes for CVSSPFGKTATNEKLFF.

This rearrangement joins TRBV5-8 to TRBJ2-7; D is unclear. The V gene's germline CDR1 is SGHTS and CDR2 YDEGEE. V was shortened by 4 bases and J by 3 bases, with 14 bases between the two germline ends. This CDR3 is built from 14 residues. CDR3 amino acids: CASSHLETLYEQYF. CDR3 nucleotides: TGTGCCAGCAGCCATCTCGAGACCCTCTACGAGCAGTACTTC.

The V gene is TRBV10-1, the J gene TRBJ2-3, with D hard to call. Germline V gene data show CDR1 as WNHNN and CDR2 as SYGVQD (reference sequence). V dropped 6 bases and J dropped 4 bases, with 11 bases sitting between them. The CDR3 has 13 amino acids. CDR3 loop: CASSPEFPDTQYF. In nucleotides, the CDR3 is TGCGCCAGCAGCCCTGAGTTCCCAGATACGCAGTATTTT.

CDR3 loop: CASSSGGGSYGYTF. As DNA, the CDR3 is TGCGCCAGCAGCTCTGGTGGGGGCAGCTATGGCTACACCTTC. The rearrangement joins TRBV5-1 to TRBJ1-2; D possibly corresponds to TRBD1 (6 bases). In germline, CDR1 is SGHRS, CDR2 YFSETQ. Trimming stripped 3 bases from V and 4 bases from J, with 13 bases between. There are 14 residues in the CDR3.

This chain connects TRBV5-1 to TRBJ1-2; tentative D call: TRBD1 (5 bases). The CDR3 loop spans 15 amino acids. Per the germline V gene, CDR1 is SGHRS and CDR2 is YFSETQ. The V end was cut by 3 bases, the J end by 4 bases, with 16 bases between. The CDR3 reads CASSSSRGFAYGYTF. CDR3 nucleotides: TGCGCCAGCAGCTCCAGTAGGGGCTTCGCCTATGGCTACACCTTC.

This rearrangement joins TRBV6-1 to TRBJ2-7, with a possible D match to TRBD2 (6 bases). This CDR3 contains 14 residues. CDR1 MNHNS and CDR2 SASEGT come from the germline V gene. The V and J ends lost 4 bases and 4 bases respectively, with 14 bases between them. For the CDR3, the DNA is TGTGCCAGCAGTGGAGTCGGGAGTTATTACGAGCAGTACTTC. Translated: CASSGVGSYYEQYF.

The rearrangement links TRBV5-4 to TRBJ2-7; a possible D gene is TRBD1 (5 bases). Germline CDR1 SGHNT, CDR2 YYREEE (reference sequence). There are 15 residues in the CDR3. V was pared by 1 base and J by 3 bases, with 14 bases between. CDR3 residues: CASSLWAQAGYEQYF. The CDR3 region has the DNA TGTGCCAGCAGCTTGTGGGCACAGGCCGGCTACGAGCAGTACTTC.

This chain joins TRBV6-4 and TRBJ1-5; D might be TRBD1 (5 bases). The V gene's germline CDR1 is MRHNA and CDR2 SNTAGT. The CDR3 covers 15 residues. The V end was cut by 6 bases, the J end by 6 bases, with 18 bases between. Here the CDR3 reads CASSHLGWDPQPQHF. The CDR3 DNA reads as TGTGCCAGCAGCCACCTAGGGTGGGACCCTCAGCCCCAGCATTTT.

The chain recombines TRBV5-1 with TRBJ2-5; D possibly corresponds to TRBD1 (6 bases). CDR3 length: 14 amino acids. V was clipped by 1 base and J by 5 bases, with 12 bases between them. CDR1 SGHRS and CDR2 YFSETQ come from the germline V gene. The CDR3 reads CASSLTGSGETQYF. The CDR3 coding sequence is TGCGCCAGCAGCTTGACAGGGTCAGGGGAGACCCAGTACTTC.

The chain joins TRBV29-1 to TRBJ2-1; TRBD1 matches at 12 bases. There are 17 residues in the CDR3. J gave up 3 bases and V 4 bases, and 10 bases lay outside the gene matches. Germline CDR1 reads SQVTM; CDR2 reads ANQGSEA. The CDR3 region has the DNA TGCAGCGTTGTATCGGGACAGGGGGCTTTTGTCTACAATGAGCAGTTCTTC. Its translation: CSVVSGQGAFVYNEQFF.

The chain combines TRBV18 with TRBJ2-1, with 7 bases identical to TRBD2. Losses at the gene ends were 1 base for V and 8 bases for J; bases not matched to a gene: 8. CDR3 length: 15 amino acids. The germline gives CDR1 KGHSH, CDR2 LQKENI. CDR3 nucleotide sequence: TGTGCCAGCTCACCACTAGCGGGTCTGGCGGATGAGCAGTTCTTC. This encodes CASSPLAGLADEQFF.

This chain joins TRBV10-3 and TRBJ2-7; 8 bases are shared with TRBD1. This CDR3 has 15 residues. The V gene end was trimmed by 6 bases and the J gene end by 2 bases; junction bases not matched to a gene: 9. From germline, CDR1 is ENHRY and CDR2 SYGVKD. The CDR3 DNA sequence: TGTGCCATCAGCTCAATCTCGGGACAGGCCTACGAGCAGTACTTC. Amino acids: CAISSISGQAYEQYF.

The chain uses TRBV27 and TRBJ1-1; 7 bases align to TRBD1. The trim removed 5 bases at V and 4 bases at J, leaving 10 bases unmatched. Germline CDR1 is MNHEY and CDR2 is SMNVEV (reference sequence). The CDR3 sequence is 15 residues long. CDR3 loop: CASSRDRVGTTEAFF. CDR3 sequence (DNA): TGTGCCAGCAGTCGAGACAGGGTGGGTACCACTGAAGCTTTCTTT.